Only a few counts were recorded for the clone carrying this TCR beta chain. Its antigen is as yet unknown. This specimen comes from a study of regulatory T cells in long-lasting Graves disease. As for time point: persistent/refractory GD, antithyroid drugs over 5 years with positive TRAb. Extracted RNA from PBMCs served as the source of the TCR library. The authors diagnosed Graves' disease using American Thyroid Association guidelines. In Xi'an, China, an endocrinology department was the source of patients. Findings of the study overall: Gene preferences differed: TRBV28, TRBJ1-2, TRBJ2-5 in persistent cases. Tissue studied was limited to peripheral blood, excluding thyroid tissue.

V dropped 7 bases and J dropped 0 bases, with 18 bases sitting between them. This CDR3 has 16 amino acids. Germline CDR1 reads SEHNR; CDR2 reads FQNEAQ (reference sequence). CDR3 regions were amplified by Arm-PCR using iRepertoire HTBI primers to build TCR beta libraries. Each CDR3 protein is one row after TCRdb ran MiXCR on the multiplex PCR reads. The sample lists hundreds of thousands of distinct CDR3 sequences, about 22% seen once, with roughly 6.9% in the top ten. The V call is TRBV7-9, the J call TRBJ1-1, with D possibly being TRBD1 (6 bases). The sequenced sample was peripheral blood mononuclear cells (PBMCs), obtained when the disease was refractory, from a patient treated with antithyroid drugs. The origin of this receptor is a female donor with Graves disease. CDR3 nucleotides: TGTGCCAGCACCATTACAGGGCTAGGGGTGAACACTGAAGCTTTCTTT. Translation gives CASTITGLGVNTEAFF.